Given below is one T cell receptor (beta chain) in context. Original processing notes: Amplifying reference gene primers gave estimates of nucleated cell counts. Profiled with immunoSEQ multiplex PCR; TCRdb holds only in-frame clones, not every one. That table gives V, J and clone size, and the DNA gave D and trimming. This sample has 400,000 or so clones; more than 80% occur once, and the top ten carry around 1.1%. The data are from a study of blood T cell repertoires in COVID-19. As for the study in general: T cells, B-cell-depleted T cells, or PBMCs supplied cDNA or gDNA.

Two negative PCRs, clearance, or symptom resolution characterized the recovered Cohort 3 donors. This sequence was found in a man aged 25-45 years who had recovered from COVID-19. The sequenced sample was PBMCs or T cells enriched from blood (not recorded which).

CDR3 coding DNA: TGTGCCAGCAGCCAGGCAGGGTTTGGTGAAGCTTTCTTT. Its translation is CASSQAGFGEAFF. The chain carries TRBV12-3 or TRBV12-4 and TRBJ1-1, with D tentatively TRBD1 (5 bases). The CDR3 runs 13 residues. Trimming removed 6 bases at V and 7 bases at J, with 15 bases between.